Sequencing of this T cell receptor (beta chain) was carried out in a study of T cell clusters in autoimmune cytopenias. TRB rearrangements were amplified by touch-down multiplex PCR with mixed TRB-A/B primers. From its re-call of the multiplex PCR reads, TCRdb lists each CDR3 protein once, without DNA. This sample's table has some 6,900 distinct CDR3 sequences. There are 12 residues in the CDR3. From germline, CDR1 is SGHNT and CDR2 YYREEE (reference sequence). Roughly 40,000 genome equivalents of blood DNA were amplified for TRB. The same sample was also used in a study of T cell repertoires in aging, cancer and after chemotherapy. That study adds: Loss of evenness, beyond lost richness, contributed to age-related TCR diversity decline in cancer patients.

The origin of this receptor is a human donor in good health. The V call is TRBV5-4, the J call TRBJ2-7. What was sequenced was peripheral blood. The CDR3 sequence: CASSSSGYEQYF.